The 22 T cell receptor beta chains below were found in one sample sequenced in a study of blood T cells in healthy people across ages. Primed by a sample-barcoded 5' primer and a J-beta primer mix, a second PCR proceeded for roughly 7 to 11 cycles. TCRdb independently ran MiXCR on the 5' RACE reads; one entry per CDR3 protein. The profile shows around 1,000,000 distinct CDR3 sequences, about 25% of them singletons. These data also formed part of another study, on T cells of mothers and their children.

The sequenced sample was blood. The source of these receptors is a girl aged 2 to 10 in good health.

The V call is TRBV7-9, the J call TRBJ1-3; TRBD1 agrees at 8 bases. The CDR3 has 16 residues. The germline V gene encodes CDR1 SEHNR and CDR2 FQNEAQ (reference sequence). V lost 11 bases, J lost 0 bases, and 12 bases stayed unmatched. CDR3 residues: CALTEQGGDSGNTIYF. Here the CDR3 DNA reads TGTGCCCTAACCGAACAGGGGGGCGACTCTGGAAACACCATATATTTT.

A few counts support this clonotype. V and J are TRBV28 and TRBJ2-1; D call uncertain. V lost 3 bases to trimming and J lost 0 bases, with 9 bases between them. Per the germline V gene, CDR1 is MDHEN and CDR2 is SYDVKM. This CDR3 contains 15 residues. The CDR3 reads CASSFLPSSYNEQFF. CDR3 bases: TGTGCCAGCAGTTTTCTTCCTAGCTCCTACAATGAGCAGTTCTTC. Looking up the rest from reference TRBV28 and TRBJ2-1 gives the full variable domain: DVKVTQSSRYLVKRTGEKVFLECVQDMDHENMFWYRQDPGLGLRLIYFSYDVKMKEKGDIPEGYSVSREKKERFSLILESASTNQTSMYLCASSFLPSSYNEQFFGPGTRLTVL.

V gene TRBV24-1 combines with J gene TRBJ2-1; D not resolved. The DNA end is a closer match to TRBJ2-7, so the J assignment may be wrong. This CDR3 has 12 residues. Looked up from germline, CDR1 is KGHDR and CDR2 is SFDVKD. The CDR3 coding sequence is TGTGCCACCAGTGATACCCGCTACGAGCAGTACTTC. Protein sequence: CATSDTRYEQYF.

This clonotype was detected only a few times. One end of the junction varies from germline; a read error may be responsible. The chain has TRBV6-4 and TRBJ1-4, with D unresolved. CDR1 is MRHNA and CDR2 is SNTAGT in the germline V gene. The CDR3 covers 14 residues. This CDR3 reads CAPKAGFDPEKLVF. CDR3 DNA: TGTGCCCCTAAGGCGGGGTTCGATCCTGAAAAACTGGTTTTT.

The chain is built from TRBV7-8 and TRBJ2-2; D possibly corresponds to TRBD2 (6 bases). Germline V CDR1 and CDR2: SGHVS, FQNEAQ. This CDR3 comprises 18 residues. V was cut by 2 bases and J by 1 base, with 17 bases left in between. This CDR3 is CASSLRAGGSRNTGELFF. The CDR3 nucleotides are TGTGCCAGCAGCTTACGCGCTGGAGGGAGCCGGAACACCGGGGAGCTGTTTTTT. Combining the CDR3 with reference TRBV7-8 and TRBJ2-2 gives the whole variable domain GAGVSQSPRYKVAKRGQDVALRCDPISGHVSLFWYQQALGQGPEFLTYFQNEAQLDKSGLPSDRFFAERPEGSVSTLKIQRTQQEDSAVYLCASSLRAGGSRNTGELFFGEGSRLTVL.

Remarks on this clonotype: A junction boundary mismatches the germline segment, possibly from a read error. The rearrangement links TRBV24-1 to TRBJ2-5, with D maybe TRBD1 (6 bases). CDR1 is KGHDR, CDR2 SFDVKD, per germline. The CDR3 contains 15 residues. The CDR3 region has the DNA TGTGCCACCAGTGATTCACGGGACAACGAATACGAGCAGCACTTC. Its protein is CATSDSRDNEYEQHF.

This clonotype showed up just a few times. The J gene is TRBJ1-1, the V gene TRBV6-6, with D unclear. CDR1 and CDR2 from the germline V gene are MNHNY and SVGAGI (reference sequence). This CDR3 has 13 residues. Deletions cut 5 bases from V and 3 bases from J, with 10 bases between. The DNA of the CDR3 is TGTGCCAGCAGTCCCCCGACGGACACTGAAGCTTTCTTT. Translated, it gives CASSPPTDTEAFF.

This clonotype came up a few times. The chain joins TRBV5-1 to TRBJ2-5; D call uncertain. The CDR3 is 13 amino acids. Germline assignment: CDR1 SGHRS and CDR2 YFSETQ. V lost 2 bases and J 2 bases, leaving 7 bases between the germline ends. The CDR3 sequence is CASSFTEQETQYF. The CDR3 DNA is TGCGCCAGCAGCTTTACAGAGCAAGAGACCCAGTACTTC.

This clonotype has just a few counts. This rearrangement joins TRBV5-1 to TRBJ2-2; D tentatively reads TRBD1 or TRBD2 (5 bases each). The CDR3 has 15 amino acids. V was trimmed by 3 bases and J by 4 bases, leaving 13 bases between them. CDR1 and CDR2 (germline): SGHRS, YFSETQ. Here the CDR3 reads CASSSRDGPTGELFF. CDR3 coding DNA: TGCGCCAGCAGCTCCCGGGACGGGCCCACCGGGGAGCTGTTTTTT. Based on the CDR3 plus reference TRBV5-1 and TRBJ2-2, the full variable domain is KAGVTQTPRYLIKTRGQQVTLSCSPISGHRSVSWYQQTPGQGLQFLFEYFSETQRNKGNFPGRFSGRQFSNSRSEMNVSTLELGDSALYLCASSSRDGPTGELFFGEGSRLTVL.

The rearrangement joins TRBV6-5 to TRBJ2-5; D might be TRBD2 (5 bases). From germline, CDR1 is MNHEY and CDR2 SVGAGI. V lost 4 bases and J 9 bases, leaving 24 bases between the germline ends. The CDR3 is 16 amino acids. The CDR3 DNA reads TGTGCCAGCAGTTCCTTTTCGCGGGCCAGCTCTGAATCCCAGTACTTC. Encoded protein: CASSSFSRASSESQYF.

The V call is TRBV25-1, the J call TRBJ1-2; D not certain. This CDR3 has 14 amino acids. V lost 3 bases, J lost 2 bases, and 10 bases lay in between. Per the germline V gene, CDR1 is MGHDK and CDR2 is SYGVNS. The DNA of the CDR3 is TGTGCCAGCAGTGAGTTAGAACAAAACTATGGCTACACCTTC. The encoded protein is CASSELEQNYGYTF.

This clonotype occurred a few times. In DNA, the CDR3 is TGTGCCAGCAGCTCCACGGGGTTGAGCGGGAGGGGGAAGACCCAGTACTTC. This gives the protein CASSSTGLSGRGKTQYF. V gene TRBV11-2 combines with J gene TRBJ2-5; the match to TRBD2 covers 10 bases. Looked up from germline, CDR1 is SGHAT and CDR2 is FQNNGV. J gave up 6 bases and V 4 bases, and 14 bases lay outside the gene matches. This CDR3 is built from 17 residues.

The chain uses TRBV3-1 and TRBJ2-5, with 7 bases identical to TRBD1. With V trimmed by 3 bases and J by 3 bases, 13 bases remained unmatched. The V gene's germline CDR1 is LGHDT and CDR2 YNNKEL (reference sequence). CDR3 length: 17 amino acids. Here the CDR3 reads CASSQTPGTVTEETQYF. The CDR3 DNA reads TGTGCCAGCAGCCAGACTCCCGGGACAGTTACCGAAGAGACCCAGTACTTC.

The J gene is TRBJ1-2, the V gene TRBV12-3 or TRBV12-4; TRBD1 is a possible D gene (5 bases). Trimming cost V 5 bases and J 3 bases, with 13 bases left between them. CDR3 length equals 14 residues. CDR3 coding DNA: TGTGCCAGCAGTGGGACCCCGAGGGACTATGGCTACACCTTC. Translated, it gives CASSGTPRDYGYTF.

CDR3: CATSRDVIEMGNTIYF. The CDR3 DNA reads TGTGCCACCAGCAGAGATGTCATAGAGATGGGAAACACCATATATTTT. This chain links TRBV15 with TRBJ1-3; D remains unclear. Germline CDR1 reads LNHNV; CDR2 reads YYDKDF (reference sequence). This CDR3 region has 16 residues. V was shortened by 0 bases and J by 4 bases, with 13 bases between the two germline ends.

The rearrangement links TRBV7-9 to TRBJ1-6; D uncertain. CDR1 and CDR2 (germline): SEHNR, FQNEAQ (reference sequence). The germline V and J ends were trimmed by 5 bases and 8 bases, with 19 bases remaining between them. The CDR3 consists of 16 residues. The CDR3 is CASSPGVVSADSPLHF. CDR3 bases: TGTGCCAGCAGCCCTGGTGTGGTCAGTGCGGATTCACCCCTCCACTTT.

This clonotype was seen a few times. The chain has TRBV9 and TRBJ2-2; D might be TRBD2 (6 bases). Germline CDR1 reads SGDLS; CDR2 reads YYNGEE. Trimming stripped 3 bases from V and 6 bases from J, with 21 bases between. CDR3 length equals 17 residues. The CDR3 DNA follows: TGTGCCAGCAGCGGACCCCTTAGCGGCTTCTCCGCCGGGGAGCTGTTTTTT. It is translated as CASSGPLSGFSAGELFF.

This clonotype was detected only a few times. The chain has TRBV3-1 and TRBJ2-6; no definite D call. The V gene lost 2 bases and the J gene lost 3 bases, with 5 bases spanning the gap. The CDR3 totals 14 residues. The germline V gene encodes CDR1 LGHDT and CDR2 YNNKEL (reference sequence). The CDR3 region is CASSQMGGANVLTF. The CDR3 DNA follows: TGTGCCAGCAGCCAAATGGGTGGGGCCAACGTCCTGACTTTC.

The chain carries TRBV9 and TRBJ2-3, with D possibly being TRBD1 or TRBD2 (5 bases each). The CDR3 is made up of 15 amino acids. CDR1 and CDR2 (germline): SGDLS, YYNGEE. V was cut by 7 bases and J by 2 bases, with 17 bases left in between. CDR3 DNA: TGTGCCAGCGGCGCCCCGGGACGGCCCACAGATACGCAGTATTTT. As protein: CASGAPGRPTDTQYF.

This clonotype was observed a handful of times. The V call is TRBV18, the J call TRBJ2-7, with a possible D match to TRBD1 (5 bases). The CDR3 is made up of 14 amino acids. Germline CDR1 and CDR2: KGHSH and LQKENI. V lost 2 bases to trimming and J lost 1 base, with 9 bases between them. CDR3 nucleotide sequence: TGTGCCAGCTCACCATCGGCAGGGTCCTACGAGCAGTACTTC. Encoded protein: CASSPSAGSYEQYF. The variable domain in full, completed from reference TRBV18 and TRBJ2-7, reads NAGVMQNPRHLVRRRGQEARLRCSPMKGHSHVYWYRQLPEEGLKFMVYLQKENIIDESGMPKERFSAEFPKEGPSILRIQQVVRGDSAAYFCASSPSAGSYEQYFGPGTRLTVT.

The CDR3 DNA sequence: TGCGCCAGCAGTCCAGGGGAAGGGGGAATTACTTGGCTGTTTTTT. Protein product: CASSPGEGGITWLFF. V is TRBV4-1 and J is TRBJ1-4; possible D gene TRBD1, 6 bases. Germline V gives CDR1 MGHRA, CDR2 YSYEKL. The V end was cut by 6 bases, the J end by 14 bases, with 25 bases between. This CDR3 is 15 amino acids long.

This clonotype was counted at least ten times. This sequence joins TRBV6-4 and TRBJ2-3, with 10 bases aligning to TRBD2. This CDR3 contains 14 residues. Looked up from germline, CDR1 is MRHNA and CDR2 is SNTAGT. V shed 4 bases, J shed 4 bases, and the junction held 2 bases outside the gene matches. This CDR3 reads CASSASGSPDTQYF. In DNA, the CDR3 is TGTGCCAGCAGTGCTAGCGGGAGCCCAGATACGCAGTATTTT.